Listed below are T cell receptor beta chains from one sample, sequenced in a study of T cell responses to AZD1222 COVID-19 vaccine. Method: immunoSEQ multiplex PCR; TCRdb's copy keeps in-frame clones and lacks some. The sample lists about 160,000 clones; approximately 91% were seen once. The sample here was peripheral blood, taken on day 0 of AZD1222 vaccination. These receptors all stem from an adult in good health. Each CDR3 is given with its conserved first and last residue. A D gene is named only where the DNA matches it firmly. The size of a clone is reported for some rows only, either as once, few or many, or as a class for expanded clones.

J,V,size,D,CDR3,DNA
TRBJ1-1,TRBV28,.,.,CASKNTEAFF,TGTGCCAGCAAGAACACTGAAGCTTTCTTT
TRBJ1-6,TRBV25-1,.,.,CASSDRGPSSYNSPLHF,TGTGCCAGCAGTGATAGGGGACCGAGCTCCTATAATTCACCCCTCCACTTT
TRBJ1-4,TRBV3-1/TRBV3-2,once,.,CASSQGRDPWATNEKLFF,TGTGCCAGCAGCCAAGGGCGGGACCCTTGGGCAACTAATGAAAAACTGTTTTTT
TRBJ1-5,TRBV5-8,.,.,CASSLGQVSNQPQHF,TGTGCCAGCAGCTTGGGACAGGTTAGCAATCAGCCCCAGCATTTT
TRBJ1-5,TRBV7-9,.,TRBD1,CASSSTGSSNQPQHF,TGTGCCAGCAGCTCGACAGGGTCGAGTAATCAGCCCCAGCATTTT
TRBJ1-5,TRBV12-3/TRBV12-4,once,.,CASSLESNQPQHF,TGTGCCAGCAGTTTGGAGAGCAATCAGCCCCAGCATTTT
TRBJ2-7,TRBV5-6,.,TRBD2,CASSLWLAGGYEQYF,TGTGCCAGCAGCTTGTGGCTAGCGGGAGGCTACGAGCAGTACTTC
TRBJ1-4,TRBV29-1,.,TRBD1,CSVRDRWNEKLFF,TGCAGCGTGAGGGACAGATGGAATGAAAAACTGTTTTTT
TRBJ1-1,TRBV15,once,TRBD1,CATKGGRVTEAFF,TGTGCCACCAAAGGGGGCCGGGTCACTGAAGCTTTCTTT
TRBJ1-5,TRBV7-2,.,TRBD1,CASSLTGVDQPQHF,TGTGCCAGCAGCCTTACAGGGGTGGATCAGCCCCAGCATTTT
TRBJ1-1,TRBV4-1,.,.,CASSQDLGQPNTEAFF,TGCGCCAGCAGCCAAGATCTCGGTCAGCCGAACACTGAAGCTTTCTTT